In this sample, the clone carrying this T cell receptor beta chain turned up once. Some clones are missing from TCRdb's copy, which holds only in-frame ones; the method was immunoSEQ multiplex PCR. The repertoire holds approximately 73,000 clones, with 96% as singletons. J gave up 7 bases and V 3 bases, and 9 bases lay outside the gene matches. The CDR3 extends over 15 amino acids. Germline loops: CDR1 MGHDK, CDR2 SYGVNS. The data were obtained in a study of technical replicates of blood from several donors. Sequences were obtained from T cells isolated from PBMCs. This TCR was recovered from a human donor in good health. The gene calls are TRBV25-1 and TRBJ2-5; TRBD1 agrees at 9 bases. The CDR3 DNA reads TGTGCCAGCAGTGATCCTTCGGGACAGGGTGCGACCCAGTACTTC. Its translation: CASSDPSGQGATQYF. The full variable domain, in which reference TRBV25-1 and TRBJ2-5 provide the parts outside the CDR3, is EADIYQTPRYLVIGTGKKITLECSQTMGHDKMYWYQQDPGMELHLIHYSYGVNSTEKGDLSSESTVSRIRTEHFPLTLESARPSHTSQYLCASSDPSGQGATQYFGPGTRLLVL.